A single sample is the source of the 6 T cell receptor beta chains below, sequenced in a study of T cells after yellow fever vaccination. TCRdb reprocessed the 5' RACE reads via MiXCR and lists one record per CDR3 protein. The sample yields around 250,000 distinct CDR3 sequences, 6.9% seen once. The sequencing here drew on CD4+ T cells sorted from PBMCs, taken 15 days after the yellow fever booster vaccination. Receptors originate from a man under 40 who received the YFV17D yellow fever vaccine.

In its sample, this clonotype was seen many times. V usage is TRBV7-2 and J usage is TRBJ2-5; tentatively, D is TRBD1 (6 bases). CDR3 length: 14 residues. The ends were cut back, 10 bases at V and 0 bases at J, with 15 bases in the middle. CDR1 is SGHTA, CDR2 FQGNSA, per germline. This chain's CDR3 is CAINREGNQETQYF. CDR3 nucleotide sequence: TGTGCCATAAACAGGGAAGGGAACCAAGAGACCCAGTACTTC.

This clonotype was recorded a few times. V and J are TRBV6-2 or TRBV6-3 and TRBJ2-7; D uncertain. Per the germline V gene, CDR1 is MNHEY and CDR2 is SVGEGT. This CDR3 region has 13 residues. V lost 4 bases and J lost 2, with 9 bases in between. The CDR3 loop reads CASSSTSTYEQYF. Here the CDR3 DNA reads TGTGCCAGCAGTTCGACATCCACCTACGAGCAGTACTTC.

This clonotype came up many times. V is TRBV9 and J is TRBJ2-5, with 7 bases aligning to TRBD1. CDR1 and CDR2 from the germline V gene are SGDLS and YYNGEE. The CDR3 is 14 amino acids. The J segment lost 2 bases and the V segment lost 2 bases, leaving 3 bases of the junction unmatched. This chain's CDR3 is CASSVGQLQETQYF. DNA for the CDR3: TGTGCCAGCAGCGTGGGACAGTTACAAGAGACCCAGTACTTC.

This clonotype has a handful of counts. The rearrangement links TRBV6-1 to TRBJ2-1; 15 bases are shared with TRBD2. J was trimmed by 10 bases and V by 5 bases; bases with no gene match: 3. This CDR3 contains 14 residues. Germline CDR1 is MNHNS and CDR2 is SASEGT. The chain's CDR3 is CASSRTSGRGEQFF. In nucleotides, the CDR3 is TGTGCCAGCAGTCGGACTAGCGGGAGGGGGGAGCAGTTCTTC.

V gene TRBV20-1 combines with J gene TRBJ2-5, with 7 bases identical to TRBD2. Germline CDR1 and CDR2: DFQATT and SNEGSKA (reference sequence). The CDR3 is made up of 13 amino acids. After removal of 3 bases from V and 5 bases from J, the junction contained 6 bases not matched to a gene. The CDR3 protein is CSARRLSGETQYF. As DNA, the CDR3 is TGCAGTGCTAGGAGGCTTAGCGGGGAGACCCAGTACTTC.

The table lists this clonotype with a few counts. The V and J genes are TRBV7-9 and TRBJ2-2; tentatively, D is TRBD1 (5 bases). CDR3 length: 14 residues. Germline lookup yields CDR1 SEHNR and CDR2 FQNEAQ (reference sequence). V lost 7 bases and J lost 3, with 12 bases in between. The CDR3 nucleotides are TGTGCCAGCAACTCTAGGGGCGACACCGGGGAGCTGTTTTTT. This gives the protein CASNSRGDTGELFF.